This TCR beta chain emerged from a study of PD-L1 blockade in urothelial cancer. Across the whole study: When patients started atezolizumab in the mid-2010s, it was given at 1,200 mg intravenously every 3 weeks. Prior chemotherapy ranged from 0 to 3 regimens per patient.

Each patient contributed between 1 and 8 total time points of blood mononuclear cells, pretreatment and during treatment. The CDR3 covers 15 residues. V lost 4 bases to trimming and J lost 6 bases; unmatched junction nucleotides: 8. The germline gives CDR1 GTSNPN, CDR2 SVGIG (reference sequence). The data were produced by immunoSEQ multiplex PCR, yet TCRdb's version contains in-frame clones alone and is incomplete. This table has just over 50,000 clones, about 86% appearing once. The gene calls are TRBV30 and TRBJ1-4; 10 bases match TRBD1. This receptor was taken from a man aged 55 to 69 with urothelial cancer. This material consisted of PBMCs, taken around atezolizumab (anti-PD-L1) treatment. The chain's CDR3 is CAWKGQGGQDEKLFF. CDR3 nucleotides: TGTGCCTGGAAAGGACAGGGGGGACAGGATGAAAAACTGTTTTTT.